The 9 T cell receptor beta chains given below trace back to one sample, sequenced in a study of tumor-infiltrating lymphocytes in localized non-small cell lung cancer. Method: immunoSEQ multiplex PCR; TCRdb's copy keeps in-frame clones and lacks some. The sample has 15,000 to 20,000 clones; around 41% are singletons. The sequencing sample was made of lung tumor tissue. The receptors originated from a human donor with non-small cell lung cancer.

This clone showed up many times. The genes are TRBV30 and TRBJ1-6; TRBD1 is a possible D gene (5 bases). V was cut by 3 bases and J by 11 bases, with 14 bases left in between. Germline lookup yields CDR1 GTSNPN and CDR2 SVGIG (reference sequence). The CDR3 is made up of 13 amino acids. CDR3 protein: CAWRQAPRTPLHF. DNA for the CDR3: TGTGCCTGGAGACAGGCCCCTAGGACACCCCTCCACTTT.

The chain carries TRBV5-1 and TRBJ1-1, with TRBD1 matching over 8 bases. CDR1 SGHRS and CDR2 YFSETQ come from the germline V gene. The ends lost 5 bases at V and 0 bases at J; junction bases unmatched: 3. The CDR3 is 14 amino acids. The CDR3 nucleotides are TGCGCCAGCAGTCCACAGGGGGTGAACACTGAAGCTTTCTTT. Its translation: CASSPQGVNTEAFF.

V gene TRBV30 combines with J gene TRBJ2-1, with 13 positions matching TRBD2. The V gene end was trimmed by 7 bases and the J gene end by 6 bases; junction bases not matched to a gene: 6. Per germline, CDR1 GTSNPN and CDR2 SVGIG (reference sequence). CDR3 length: 14 amino acids. The CDR3 spells CASQLAGGPNEQFF. The CDR3 DNA sequence: TGTGCCTCTCAACTAGCGGGGGGGCCCAATGAGCAGTTCTTC. Based on the CDR3 plus reference TRBV30 and TRBJ2-1, the full variable domain is SQTIHQWPATLVQPVGSPLSLECTVEGTSNPNLYWYRQAAGRGLQLLFYSVGIGQISSEVPQNLSASRPQDRQFILSSKKLLLSDSGFYLCASQLAGGPNEQFFGPGTRLTVL.

This clone was counted between two and nine times. This sequence joins TRBV7-2 and TRBJ2-3; 11 nucleotides match TRBD1. Germline values: CDR1 SGHTA, CDR2 FQGNSA. The junction had 3 bases not matched to a gene; V was cut back by 1 base and J by 3 bases. The CDR3 is 16 amino acids. The CDR3 loop reads CASSLGTGGATDTQYF. The DNA for the CDR3 is TGTGCCAGCAGCTTAGGGACAGGGGGCGCAACAGATACGCAGTATTTT.

This chain connects TRBV4-2 to TRBJ1-2, with D possibly matching TRBD1 (5 bases). V gave up 0 bases and J gave up 5 bases, with 16 bases separating them. This CDR3 contains 16 residues. CDR1 is LGHNA and CDR2 is YNFKEQ in the germline V gene. CDR3 sequence reads: CASSQEGRGSGYGYTF. For the CDR3, the DNA is TGTGCCAGCAGCCAAGAGGGGAGGGGCTCGGGTTATGGCTACACCTTC.

This chain joins TRBV11-2 and TRBJ2-2; D is perhaps TRBD1 (6 bases). This CDR3 comprises 15 residues. Germline V CDR1 and CDR2: SGHAT, FQNNGV. Trimming took off 3 bases at V and 3 bases at J, with 11 bases between the two ends. DNA for the CDR3: TGTGCCAGCAGCTTTACAGGGCAGGACACCGGGGAGCTGTTTTTT. Translation: CASSFTGQDTGELFF.

This clone was observed a few times. The V gene is TRBV14, the J gene TRBJ2-3; TRBD2 is a possible D gene (6 bases). Trimming pared 5 bases from V and 2 bases from J, leaving 17 bases between. The CDR3 contains 16 residues. Germline CDR1 reads SGHDN; CDR2 reads FVKESK. The CDR3 reads CASSTNLGTYTDTQYF. CDR3 in DNA: TGTGCCAGCAGCACCAACCTCGGGACTTACACAGATACGCAGTATTTT.

V gene TRBV28 combines with J gene TRBJ1-5; the D is unclear. V dropped 3 bases and J dropped 0 bases, with 6 bases sitting between them. The CDR3 is made up of 14 amino acids. Germline CDR1 MDHEN, CDR2 SYDVKM. The CDR3 here is CASSLVLSNQPQHF. CDR3 coding DNA: TGTGCCAGCAGTTTGGTCCTTAGCAATCAGCCCCAGCATTTT.

In its sample, this clone was seen once. V usage is TRBV5-6 and J usage is TRBJ2-5; perhaps D is TRBD1 or TRBD2 (5 bases each). Looked up from germline, CDR1 is SGHDT and CDR2 is YYEEEE. The CDR3 covers 14 residues. Trimming removed 4 bases from V and 4 bases from J, with 14 bases in between. The CDR3 DNA reads as TGTGCCAGCAGCCGCATTGGGACCGGAGAGACCCAGTACTTC. This translates into CASSRIGTGETQYF.